The 30 T cell receptor beta chains listed next were all sequenced from one sample in a study of cytomegalovirus exposure and HLA in healthy donors. This table comes from immunoSEQ multiplex PCR, and its TCRdb copy is limited to in-frame clones, with some not included. The top ten hold roughly 6.7% of the sample, which has 110,000 to 150,000 clones, 85% to 90% seen once. The sample was PBMCs. The receptors shown here come from a woman aged 25-40 years in good health and CMV-seropositive.

The count of this clone is one. The J gene is TRBJ2-3, the V gene TRBV6-1, with D possibly being TRBD1 (5 bases). The germline V and J ends were trimmed by 4 bases and 0 bases, with 5 bases remaining between them. CDR1 is MNHNS, CDR2 SASEGT, per germline. The CDR3 covers 13 residues. The CDR3 sequence is CASSGQSTDTQYF. The CDR3 nucleotides read TGTGCCAGCAGTGGACAGAGCACAGATACGCAGTATTTT.

This chain's CDR3 is CASSLAWVGLDSGANVLTF. CDR3 DNA: TGTGCCAGCAGTTTAGCTTGGGTGGGCTTGGACTCTGGGGCCAACGTCCTGACTTTC. The chain has TRBV28 and TRBJ2-6, with D uncertain. The CDR3 has 19 amino acids. The germline V and J ends were trimmed by 2 bases and 0 bases, with 17 bases remaining between them. Germline CDR1 and CDR2: MDHEN and SYDVKM.

The chain joins TRBV20-1 to TRBJ2-3; no definite D call. V was pared by 7 bases and J by 5 bases, with 10 bases between. The CDR3 runs to 11 residues. Germline CDR1 and CDR2: DFQATT and SNEGSKA (reference sequence). Here the CDR3 reads CSVNIRDTQYF. CDR3 DNA sequence: TGCAGTGTAAATATTAGAGATACGCAGTATTTT.

Here the CDR3 DNA reads TGTGCCAGTACAAAAGAAGATCTGAGGGTGACTGAGCAGTTCTTC. This translates into CASTKEDLRVTEQFF. The V call is TRBV5-4, the J call TRBJ2-1, with TRBD2 as a possible D gene (5 bases). The V end was cut by 8 bases, the J end by 9 bases, with 24 bases between. The CDR3 has 15 residues. The germline V gene encodes CDR1 SGHNT and CDR2 YYREEE (reference sequence).

The gene calls are TRBV10-2 and TRBJ2-1; D is unclear. V was trimmed by 4 bases and J by 7 bases, leaving 11 bases between them. This CDR3 is 13 amino acids long. Germline CDR1 WSHSY, CDR2 SAAADI. This chain's CDR3 is CASSARQRNEQFF. In DNA form, the CDR3 reads TGCGCCAGCAGTGCCCGACAAAGAAATGAGCAGTTCTTC.

This clone came up a few times. The chain uses TRBV7-8 and TRBJ2-2; D not resolved. V lost 4 bases and J 3 bases, leaving 6 bases between the germline ends. The CDR3 loop spans 13 amino acids. Germline CDR1 SGHVS, CDR2 FQNEAQ. CDR3 amino acids: CASSSVDTGELFF. The CDR3 region has the DNA TGTGCCAGCAGCTCCGTAGACACCGGGGAGCTGTTTTTT.

The CDR3 coding sequence is TGTGCCAGCAGACCACTAGCGGGGGGGCGTGGTGAGCAGTTCTTC. It translates to CASRPLAGGRGEQFF. The genes are TRBV7-2 and TRBJ2-1; TRBD2 aligns across 13 bases. The CDR3 runs 15 residues. The J segment lost 9 bases and the V segment lost 6 bases, leaving 8 bases of the junction unmatched. The germline CDR1 and CDR2 sequences are SGHTA and FQGNSA.

J is TRBJ1-5 and V is TRBV6-1; no firm D call. The CDR3 sequence is 13 residues long. CDR1 and CDR2 from the germline V gene are MNHNS and SASEGT. Trimming removed 4 bases from V and 3 bases from J, with 7 bases in between. CDR3 region: CASSADSNQPQHF. CDR3 DNA sequence: TGTGCCAGCAGTGCAGACTCCAATCAGCCCCAGCATTTT.

The chain recombines TRBV2 with TRBJ2-5; D uncertain. The V end lost 3 bases, the J end lost 6 bases, and 23 bases lay between the germline ends. The CDR3 totals 17 residues. CDR1 and CDR2 from the germline V gene are SNHLY and FYNNEI. CDR3 protein: CASSEFVADPWSKTQYF. The CDR3 DNA is TGTGCCAGCAGTGAGTTCGTAGCTGATCCTTGGTCGAAGACCCAGTACTTC.

The V gene is TRBV9, the J gene TRBJ2-7, with TRBD2 matching over 8 bases. Germline V gene data show CDR1 as SGDLS and CDR2 as YYNGEE. The CDR3 consists of 15 residues. The V and J ends lost 2 bases and 5 bases, in that order; junction bases with no gene match: 9. CDR3 loop: CASSVDVGLGHEQYF. In nucleotides, the CDR3 is TGTGCCAGCAGCGTGGACGTGGGACTAGGTCACGAGCAGTACTTC.

The chain couples TRBV6-5 to TRBJ2-7; the D gene is possibly TRBD2 (5 bases). The CDR3 sequence is 13 residues long. V gave up 2 bases and J gave up 3 bases, with 8 bases separating them. From germline, CDR1 is MNHEY and CDR2 SVGAGI. In nucleotides, the CDR3 is TGTGCCAGCAGTTACGATGGAGGCTACGAGCAGTACTTC. Translated, it gives CASSYDGGYEQYF.

This clone was detected a few times. The V call is TRBV6-4, the J call TRBJ1-1, with a tentative D call TRBD1 (6 bases). The germline V gene encodes CDR1 MRHNA and CDR2 SNTAGT. The CDR3 is made up of 14 amino acids. Trimming removed 7 bases at V and 4 bases at J, with 16 bases between. The CDR3 DNA reads TGTGCCAGCAAGGTCGACAGGTCGGGCACTGAAGCTTTCTTT. Translation: CASKVDRSGTEAFF.

This clone was counted between two and nine times. The gene calls are TRBV10-1 and TRBJ1-2; weak D call: TRBD1 (5 bases). The germline gives CDR1 WNHNN, CDR2 SYGVQD (reference sequence). The CDR3 is 12 amino acids. With 3 bases removed from V and 9 bases from J, the gap between germline ends came to 11 bases. The CDR3, as DNA: TGCGCCAGCAGTGACACAGGAGGGAGCTACACCTTC. This codes for CASSDTGGSYTF.

V gene TRBV13 combines with J gene TRBJ2-5; 14 nucleotides match TRBD2. V was pared by 3 bases and J by 2 bases, with 8 bases of the junction left unmatched. The CDR3 covers 18 residues. Germline CDR1 reads PRHDT; CDR2 reads FYEKMQ (reference sequence). CDR3 sequence reads: CASSFEGLAGGPQETQYF. CDR3 bases: TGTGCCAGCAGCTTCGAAGGACTAGCGGGGGGCCCGCAAGAGACCCAGTACTTC.

Comment on this clone: Other DNA sequences in this sample translate to the same CDR3. V gene TRBV28 combines with J gene TRBJ2-2, with D possibly being TRBD2 (6 bases). The CDR3 runs 14 residues. Trimming pared 2 bases from V and 5 bases from J, leaving 9 bases between. Germline V gene lookup returns CDR1 MDHEN and CDR2 SYDVKM. As DNA, the CDR3 is TGTGCCAGCAGTTTAGCGGGAAAAACCGGGGAGCTGTTTTTT. This codes for CASSLAGKTGELFF.

The chain couples TRBV13 to TRBJ1-2; D gene ambiguous. Looked up from germline, CDR1 is PRHDT and CDR2 is FYEKMQ (reference sequence). The CDR3 totals 11 residues. V dropped 6 bases and J dropped 13 bases, with 15 bases sitting between them. DNA for the CDR3: TGTGCCAGCAGGGCCGCGGGATTTTCCACCTTC. It encodes CASRAAGFSTF.

This chain connects TRBV20-1 to TRBJ2-1, with 7 bases identical to TRBD2. V trimming: 6 bases; J trimming: 9 bases; junction bases outside the gene matches: 5. CDR1 is DFQATT, CDR2 SNEGSKA, per germline (reference sequence). The CDR3 has 11 amino acids. CDR3 coding DNA: TGCAGTGCGAGGACTAGTTTTGAGCAGTTCTTC. Its translation: CSARTSFEQFF.

The chain recombines TRBV5-1 with TRBJ1-3; no firm D call. Trimming removed 0 bases from V and 0 bases from J, with 7 bases in between. This CDR3 spans 15 amino acids. Germline values: CDR1 SGHRS, CDR2 YFSETQ. CDR3 bases: TGCGCCAGCAGCTTGGATGCGAGCTCTGGAAACACCATATATTTT. Its translation: CASSLDASSGNTIYF.

About this clone itself: This specimen includes other DNA sequences encoding the same CDR3. The rearrangement links TRBV7-2 to TRBJ2-5; TRBD2 matches 11 bases. The V segment lost 1 base and the J segment 2 bases; nucleotides outside the gene matches: 3. The germline V gene encodes CDR1 SGHTA and CDR2 FQGNSA. This CDR3 has 16 amino acids. CDR3 DNA: TGTGCCAGCAGCTTAGGCCTAGCGGGGGGTCAAGAGACCCAGTACTTC. It encodes CASSLGLAGGQETQYF.

J is TRBJ2-7 and V is TRBV25-1, with 9 bases matching TRBD1. The CDR3 consists of 14 residues. Unmatched junction bases numbered 6, after V lost 6 bases and J lost 3 bases. Germline V gene sequence: CDR1 MGHDK, CDR2 SYGVNS. The CDR3 coding sequence is TGTGCCAGCAGGAACAGGGGGCCTTTCTACGAGCAGTACTTC. It translates to CASRNRGPFYEQYF.

V gene TRBV4-1 combines with J gene TRBJ2-3; unclear D gene. V was shortened by 1 base and J by 3 bases, with 14 bases between the two germline ends. This CDR3 is built from 16 residues. CDR1 and CDR2 (germline): MGHRA, YSYEKL. The CDR3 here is CASSQGVVSGTDTQYF. The CDR3 DNA reads as TGCGCCAGCAGCCAAGGGGTAGTCTCAGGAACAGATACGCAGTATTTT.

The chain uses TRBV4-1 and TRBJ2-5; tentatively, D is TRBD1 (6 bases). Germline V gene data show CDR1 as MGHRA and CDR2 as YSYEKL. The CDR3 totals 15 residues. Between the trimmed V and J ends, which lost 4 bases and 5 bases, there was a span of 17 bases. The CDR3 DNA reads TGCGCCAGCAGCCGTGGTTTCAGGGGTTTGGAGACCCAGTACTTC. Translation gives CASSRGFRGLETQYF.

The rearrangement links TRBV28 to TRBJ1-4; no reliable D call. CDR3 length: 13 amino acids. Looked up from germline, CDR1 is MDHEN and CDR2 is SYDVKM. The V gene lost 2 bases and the J gene lost 4 bases, with 5 bases spanning the gap. CDR3 DNA: TGTGCCAGCAGTTTACAGAATAATGAAAAACTGTTTTTT. Translated, it gives CASSLQNNEKLFF.

The chain joins TRBV11-3 to TRBJ2-1, with TRBD1 identical over 9 bases. J lost 8 bases, V lost 5 bases, and 10 bases had no gene match. This CDR3 has 15 residues. Germline assignment: CDR1 SGHNT and CDR2 YENEEA. CDR3 region: CASSVGQGSLDEQFF. The CDR3, as DNA: TGTGCCAGCAGCGTGGGACAGGGCTCGCTGGATGAGCAGTTCTTC.

A single count supports this clone. The J gene is TRBJ2-6, the V gene TRBV29-1; 8 nucleotides align to TRBD1. CDR3 length: 15 residues. V dropped 5 bases and J dropped 2; count of bases not matched to a gene: 5. Germline assignment: CDR1 SQVTM and CDR2 ANQGSEA. CDR3 residues: CSVQGANTGANVLTF. CDR3 nucleotides: TGCAGCGTTCAGGGGGCTAACACTGGGGCCAACGTCCTGACTTTC.

The chain has TRBV18 and TRBJ1-1, with a weak D call TRBD1 (6 bases). The V gene's germline CDR1 is KGHSH and CDR2 LQKENI. Trimming stripped 3 bases from V and 5 bases from J, with 16 bases between. The CDR3 is 15 amino acids. CDR3 DNA: TGTGCCAGCTCACCTCTACAGGGTAGGGGTACTGAAGCTTTCTTT. Residues: CASSPLQGRGTEAFF.

The chain recombines TRBV6-1 with TRBJ1-5, with 10 bases fitting TRBD1. This CDR3 region has 16 residues. The germline gives CDR1 MNHNS, CDR2 SASEGT. Trimming took 3 bases from V and 2 from J; bases not matched to a gene: 4. The CDR3 DNA reads TGTGCCAGCAGTGACCCAGGGACAGGGGGCAATCAGCCCCAGCATTTT. As protein: CASSDPGTGGNQPQHF.

The gene calls are TRBV28 and TRBJ1-1; 7 bases map to TRBD1. The CDR3 contains 12 residues. Looked up from germline, CDR1 is MDHEN and CDR2 is SYDVKM. J gave up 1 base and V 7 bases, and 0 bases lay outside the gene matches. The CDR3 nucleotides are TGTGCCAGCAACAGGGGGAACACTGAAGCTTTCTTT. Its protein is CASNRGNTEAFF.

V usage is TRBV7-2 and J usage is TRBJ1-4; TRBD1 might be the D (6 bases). With 4 bases removed from V and 5 bases from J, the gap between germline ends came to 14 bases. Germline CDR1 reads SGHTA; CDR2 reads FQGNSA. The CDR3 runs to 15 residues. The CDR3, as DNA: TGTGCCAGCAGCTCCCAGACAGGAGCAAATGAAAAACTGTTTTTT. This codes for CASSSQTGANEKLFF. Full variable domain (rest looked up from reference TRBV7-2 and TRBJ1-4): GAGVSQSPSNKVTEKGKDVELRCDPISGHTALYWYRQSLGQGLEFLIYFQGNSAPDKSGLPSDRFSAERTGGSVSTLTIQRTQQEDSAVYLCASSSQTGANEKLFFGSGTQLSVL.

The rearrangement joins TRBV2 to TRBJ1-2, with D possibly TRBD1 on 5 matching bases. The CDR3 covers 13 residues. Trimming pared 5 bases from V and 5 bases from J, leaving 12 bases between. Germline CDR1 SNHLY, CDR2 FYNNEI. The CDR3 coding sequence is TGTGCCAGCAGTCCGACAGCCCTATATGGCTACACCTTC. Its translation: CASSPTALYGYTF.